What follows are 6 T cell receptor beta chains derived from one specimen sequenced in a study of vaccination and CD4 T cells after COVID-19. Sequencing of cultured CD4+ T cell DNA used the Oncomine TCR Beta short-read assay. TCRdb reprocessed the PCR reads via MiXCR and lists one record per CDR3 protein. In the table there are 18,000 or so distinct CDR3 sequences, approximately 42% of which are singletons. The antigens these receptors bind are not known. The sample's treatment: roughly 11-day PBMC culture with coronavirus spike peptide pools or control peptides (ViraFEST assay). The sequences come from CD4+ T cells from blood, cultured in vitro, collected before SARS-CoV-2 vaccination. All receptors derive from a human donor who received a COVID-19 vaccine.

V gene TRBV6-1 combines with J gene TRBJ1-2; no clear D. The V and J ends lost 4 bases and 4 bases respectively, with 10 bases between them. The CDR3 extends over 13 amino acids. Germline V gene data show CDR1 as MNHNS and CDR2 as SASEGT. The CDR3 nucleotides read TGTGCCAGCAGTGCAGGCAGAGCCTATGGCTACACCTTC. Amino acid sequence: CASSAGRAYGYTF.

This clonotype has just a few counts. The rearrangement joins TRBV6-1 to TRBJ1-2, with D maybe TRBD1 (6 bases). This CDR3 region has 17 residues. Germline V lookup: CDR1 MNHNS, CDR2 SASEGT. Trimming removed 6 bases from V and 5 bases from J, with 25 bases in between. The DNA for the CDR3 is TGTGCCAGCAGCAGAGGACAGAGGACTAACGTGGGGTATGGCTACACCTTC. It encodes CASSRGQRTNVGYGYTF.

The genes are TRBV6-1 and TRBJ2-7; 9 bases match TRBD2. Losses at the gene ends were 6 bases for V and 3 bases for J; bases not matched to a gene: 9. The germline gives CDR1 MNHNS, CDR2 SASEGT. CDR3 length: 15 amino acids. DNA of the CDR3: TGTGCCAGCAGCAGCAGCGGGGGGAATAACTACGAGCAGTACTTC. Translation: CASSSSGGNNYEQYF.

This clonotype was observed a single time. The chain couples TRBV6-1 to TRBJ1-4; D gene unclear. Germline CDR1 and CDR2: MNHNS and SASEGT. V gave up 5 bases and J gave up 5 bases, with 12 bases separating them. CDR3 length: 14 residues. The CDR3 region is CASSQGGINEKLFF. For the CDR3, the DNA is TGTGCCAGCAGTCAAGGAGGGATCAATGAAAAACTGTTTTTT.

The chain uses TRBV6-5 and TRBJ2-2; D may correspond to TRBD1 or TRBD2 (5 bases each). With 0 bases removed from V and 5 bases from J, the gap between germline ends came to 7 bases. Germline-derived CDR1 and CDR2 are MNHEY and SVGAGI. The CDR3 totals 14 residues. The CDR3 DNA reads TGTGCCAGCAGTTACTCGAGGGGAACCGGGGAGCTGTTTTTT. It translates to CASSYSRGTGELFF.

CDR3 in amino acids: CSAIGSGNTIYF. DNA of the CDR3: TGCAGTGCTATTGGCTCTGGAAACACCATATATTTT. J is TRBJ1-3 and V is TRBV20-1; D is unclear. The CDR3 is 12 amino acids. Germline V gives CDR1 DFQATT, CDR2 SNEGSKA (reference sequence). The V end was cut by 4 bases, the J end by 0 bases, with 4 bases between.